Below, 22 T cell receptor beta chains from the same sample are listed, as sequenced in a study of somatic mutations in cytotoxic T cells in rheumatoid arthritis. Clones were sequenced by immunoSEQ multiplex PCR, and TCRdb holds only the in-frame ones, with some missing. The top ten hold roughly 7.4% of the sample, which has around 15,000 clones, around 72% seen once. The sequenced sample was CD8+ T cells sorted from blood. The receptors were gathered from an adult with rheumatoid arthritis.

This chain joins TRBV6-4 and TRBJ1-2; D call uncertain. Trimming removed 6 bases from V and 8 bases from J, with 13 bases in between. This CDR3 contains 12 residues. CDR1 is MRHNA, CDR2 SNTAGT, per germline. In nucleotides, the CDR3 is TGTGCCAGCAGAGATGTAAGAGGGGGCTACACCTTC. Protein sequence: CASRDVRGGYTF.

This chain uses TRBV5-6 with TRBJ2-1, with D unresolved. Between the trimmed V and J ends, which lost 4 bases and 0 bases, there was a span of 17 bases. The CDR3 contains 17 residues. Germline-derived CDR1 and CDR2 are SGHDT and YYEEEE. CDR3 DNA sequence: TGTGCCAGCAGCCTTACGTACGGTGGTAGCTCCTACAATGAGCAGTTCTTC. Its protein product is CASSLTYGGSSYNEQFF.

The rearrangement uses TRBV28 and TRBJ1-6; D uncertain. Germline V gives CDR1 MDHEN, CDR2 SYDVKM. Between the trimmed V and J ends, which lost 6 bases and 0 bases, there was a span of 6 bases. This CDR3 comprises 14 residues. The CDR3 sequence is CASRASSYNSPLHF. CDR3 DNA sequence: TGTGCCAGCAGGGCTAGCTCCTATAATTCACCCCTCCACTTT.

This chain joins TRBV7-2 and TRBJ2-7; 7 bases map to TRBD1. The germline CDR1 and CDR2 sequences are SGHTA and FQGNSA. The CDR3 length is 13 residues. J gave up 0 bases and V 6 bases, and 2 bases lay outside the gene matches. The CDR3 region has the DNA TGTGCCAGCAGTCGGGACAGCTCCTACGAGCAGTACTTC. It encodes CASSRDSSYEQYF.

For the CDR3, the DNA is TGTGCCAGCAGCGTAGCCTGGGGGGGCGCAACCTACGAGCAGTACTTC. Its translation: CASSVAWGGATYEQYF. The chain combines TRBV9 with TRBJ2-7, with D perhaps matching TRBD2 (7 bases). V shed 0 bases and J shed 2 bases, with 15 bases lying between them. The CDR3 sequence is 16 residues long. The germline gives CDR1 SGDLS, CDR2 YYNGEE.

This clone was detected once. The gene calls are TRBV9 and TRBJ2-5; D possibly corresponds to TRBD2 (7 bases). The germline gives CDR1 SGDLS, CDR2 YYNGEE. The length of the CDR3 is 15 residues. V lost 4 bases and J 4 bases, leaving 17 bases between the germline ends. CDR3 protein: CASSPEEGGGETQYF. CDR3 DNA: TGTGCCAGCAGCCCGGAAGAGGGAGGGGGAGAGACCCAGTACTTC.

This clone was seen only a few times. The chain is built from TRBV5-1 and TRBJ2-7; 8 bases align to TRBD1. CDR1 is SGHRS, CDR2 YFSETQ, per germline. The CDR3 runs to 14 residues. The J segment lost 2 bases and the V segment lost 4 bases, leaving 5 bases of the junction unmatched. The CDR3 DNA reads TGCGCCAGCAGCCCCGGACAGGGAGCCTACGAGCAGTACTTC. Its translation: CASSPGQGAYEQYF.

V usage is TRBV28 and J usage is TRBJ2-7; maybe TRBD1 (6 bases). CDR1 MDHEN and CDR2 SYDVKM come from the germline V gene. The CDR3 length is 13 residues. Trimming shortened V by 4 bases and J by 4 bases, and 11 bases separated the two germline ends. CDR3: CASSSRTDYEQYF. CDR3 DNA: TGTGCCAGCAGTTCCCGGACAGATTACGAGCAGTACTTC.

V gene TRBV11-2 combines with J gene TRBJ2-7, with 9 bases identical to TRBD1. This CDR3 is built from 15 residues. Unmatched junction bases numbered 3, after V lost 0 bases and J lost 3 bases. The V gene's germline CDR1 is SGHAT and CDR2 FQNNGV. CDR3 protein: CASSLDWDRVYEQYF. The DNA of the CDR3 is TGTGCCAGCAGCTTAGACTGGGACAGGGTCTACGAGCAGTACTTC.

This clone was counted a few times. This chain joins TRBV27 and TRBJ1-5; D is unresolved. The length of the CDR3 is 13 residues. Looked up from germline, CDR1 is MNHEY and CDR2 is SMNVEV (reference sequence). The ends were cut back, 1 base at V and 6 bases at J, with 7 bases in the middle. For the CDR3, the DNA is TGTGCCAGCAGTTTATTTGCGGGTCAGCCCCAGCATTTT. Its protein product is CASSLFAGQPQHF.

The rearrangement uses TRBV5-1 and TRBJ2-6; TRBD1 might be the D (5 bases). This CDR3 has 18 amino acids. Trimming removed 2 bases at V and 0 bases at J, with 15 bases between. The V gene's germline CDR1 is SGHRS and CDR2 YFSETQ. The CDR3 coding sequence is TGCGCCAGCAGCTTATCCCAGGGTGTTGGCTCTGGGGCCAACGTCCTGACTTTC. Protein product: CASSLSQGVGSGANVLTF. The entire variable domain, with the rest obtained from reference TRBV5-1 and TRBJ2-6, is as follows: KAGVTQTPRYLIKTRGQQVTLSCSPISGHRSVSWYQQTPGQGLQFLFEYFSETQRNKGNFPGRFSGRQFSNSRSEMNVSTLELGDSALYLCASSLSQGVGSGANVLTFGAGSRLTVL.

As for this clone: Other DNA sequences in the sample encode the same CDR3. The chain employs TRBV4-1 and TRBJ1-5, with D unclear. Germline CDR1 is MGHRA and CDR2 is YSYEKL. V lost 4 bases and J lost 0, with 7 bases in between. There are 14 residues in the CDR3. CDR3 protein: CASSPAYSNQPQHF. The CDR3 nucleotides are TGCGCCAGCAGCCCGGCCTATAGCAATCAGCCCCAGCATTTT.

This clone came up a few times. The rearrangement uses TRBV5-4 and TRBJ1-1; unclear D gene. CDR1 SGHNT and CDR2 YYREEE come from the germline V gene (reference sequence). The CDR3 is 14 amino acids. V lost 2 bases to trimming and J lost 6 bases, with 14 bases between them. The CDR3 spells CASSLGKRPPEAFF. CDR3 coding DNA: TGTGCCAGCAGCTTAGGGAAACGGCCTCCTGAAGCTTTCTTT.

The rearrangement joins TRBV2 to TRBJ2-5; TRBD1 agrees at 12 bases. With 5 bases clipped from V and 4 bases from J, the junction kept 5 bases outside the gene matches. From germline, CDR1 is SNHLY and CDR2 FYNNEI. CDR3 length: 15 amino acids. Written as DNA, the CDR3 is TGTGCCAGCAGTTGGGGACAGGGGGCGGGAGAGACCCAGTACTTC. Protein sequence: CASSWGQGAGETQYF.

This sequence joins TRBV28 and TRBJ2-3; 9 bases are a match to TRBD2. V lost 3 bases, J lost 0 bases, and 4 bases stayed unmatched. The CDR3 is made up of 16 amino acids. Germline values: CDR1 MDHEN, CDR2 SYDVKM. The CDR3 loop is CASSLGSGRSTDTQYF. CDR3 coding DNA: TGTGCCAGCAGTTTGGGTAGCGGGAGAAGCACAGATACGCAGTATTTT. The variable domain in full, with the rest retrieved from reference TRBV28 and TRBJ2-3, is DVKVTQSSRYLVKRTGEKVFLECVQDMDHENMFWYRQDPGLGLRLIYFSYDVKMKEKGDIPEGYSVSREKKERFSLILESASTNQTSMYLCASSLGSGRSTDTQYFGPGTRLTVL.

This sequence joins TRBV9 and TRBJ2-1; D might be TRBD1 or TRBD2, each matching 6 bases. Germline CDR1 is SGDLS and CDR2 is YYNGEE. V was cut by 5 bases and J by 2 bases, with 20 bases left in between. This CDR3 region has 17 residues. The CDR3 loop reads CASRSEGVAPPYNEQFF. The CDR3 bases are TGTGCCAGCAGGTCGGAGGGGGTGGCCCCCCCCTACAATGAGCAGTTCTTC.

The J gene is TRBJ1-6, the V gene TRBV19, with D hard to call. The germline gives CDR1 LNHDA, CDR2 SQIVND (reference sequence). V lost 3 bases to trimming and J lost 7 bases, with 13 bases between them. This CDR3 spans 15 amino acids. This chain's CDR3 is CASSMGRQQNSPLHF. CDR3 bases: TGTGCCAGTAGTATGGGCCGGCAGCAGAATTCACCCCTCCACTTT.

The chain links TRBV27 to TRBJ2-7; D call uncertain. The germline V gene has CDR1 MNHEY and CDR2 SMNVEV (reference sequence). The ends were cut back, 6 bases at V and 2 bases at J, with 11 bases in the middle. The CDR3 length is 13 residues. Here the CDR3 reads CASSSGPAYEQYF. For the CDR3, the DNA is TGTGCCAGCAGCTCAGGTCCAGCCTACGAGCAGTACTTC.

The chain combines TRBV7-2 with TRBJ1-1; 9 bases match TRBD1. Trimming cost V 1 base and J 4 bases; bases outside gene matches: 7. Germline values: CDR1 SGHTA, CDR2 FQGNSA. The CDR3 is 16 amino acids. CDR3 bases: TGTGCCAGCAGCTTAGTAGGGACAGGGTGGGGCACTGAAGCTTTCTTT. It yields the protein CASSLVGTGWGTEAFF. The full variable domain, completed using reference TRBV7-2 and TRBJ1-1, is GAGVSQSPSNKVTEKGKDVELRCDPISGHTALYWYRQSLGQGLEFLIYFQGNSAPDKSGLPSDRFSAERTGGSVSTLTIQRTQQEDSAVYLCASSLVGTGWGTEAFFGQGTRLTVV.

This clone was seen a handful of times. V and J are TRBV25-1 and TRBJ1-1; D call uncertain. The CDR3 runs 14 residues. The V and J ends lost 7 bases and 8 bases respectively, with 20 bases between them. Germline CDR1 and CDR2: MGHDK and SYGVNS. The CDR3 DNA reads as TGTGCCAGCACTGGTCCCCTCAATGATAGGGAAGCTTTCTTT. Translating it yields CASTGPLNDREAFF.

This clone was recorded a few times. The chain is built from TRBV9 and TRBJ2-3; D is ambiguous. Germline V gene sequence: CDR1 SGDLS, CDR2 YYNGEE. Trimming removed 3 bases from V and 0 bases from J, with 8 bases in between. The CDR3 totals 14 residues. The CDR3 DNA is TGTGCCAGCAGCGAAGACGGGAGCACAGATACGCAGTATTTT. Residues: CASSEDGSTDTQYF.

The rearrangement joins TRBV10-3 to TRBJ2-2; no definite D call. This CDR3 is built from 15 residues. In germline, CDR1 is ENHRY, CDR2 SYGVKD. The germline V and J ends were trimmed by 6 bases and 0 bases, with 11 bases remaining between them. CDR3 nucleotide sequence: TGTGCCATCAGCTCGACGGAATCGAACACCGGGGAGCTGTTTTTT. This encodes CAISSTESNTGELFF.